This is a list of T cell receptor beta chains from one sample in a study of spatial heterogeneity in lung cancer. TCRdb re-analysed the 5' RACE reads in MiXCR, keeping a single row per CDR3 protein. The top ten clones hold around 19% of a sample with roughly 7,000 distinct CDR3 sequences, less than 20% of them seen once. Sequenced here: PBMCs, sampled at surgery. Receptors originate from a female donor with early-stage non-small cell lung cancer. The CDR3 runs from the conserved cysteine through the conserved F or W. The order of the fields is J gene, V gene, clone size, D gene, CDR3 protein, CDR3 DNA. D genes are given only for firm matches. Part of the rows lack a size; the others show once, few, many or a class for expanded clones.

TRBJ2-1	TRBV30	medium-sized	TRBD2	CAWALTSGYNEQFF	TGTGCCTGGGCCCTGACTAGCGGGTACAATGAGCAGTTCTTC
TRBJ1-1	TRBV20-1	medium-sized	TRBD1	CSARPPGGQEAFF	TGCAGTGCTAGACCCCCGGGGGGACAGGAAGCTTTCTTT
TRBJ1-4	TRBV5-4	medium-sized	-	CASSLRGGANEKLFF	TGTGCCAGCAGCTTGAGAGGGGGAGCTAATGAAAAACTGTTTTTT
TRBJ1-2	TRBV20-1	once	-	CSALILDGYTF	TGCAGTGCCCTTATACTCGATGGCTACACCTTC
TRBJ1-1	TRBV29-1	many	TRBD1	CSAQTGGAGGGTEAFF	TGCAGCGCACAGACAGGGGGCGCTGGGGGTGGTACTGAAGCTTTCTTT
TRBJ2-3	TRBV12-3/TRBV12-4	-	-	CASGSNAGTDTQYF	TGTGCCAGCGGATCAAACGCGGGGACAGATACGCAGTATTTT
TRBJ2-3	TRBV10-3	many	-	CAISESGVADTQYF	TGTGCCATCAGTGAGTCGGGGGTTGCAGATACGCAGTATTTT
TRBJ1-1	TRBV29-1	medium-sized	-	CSVQEGDTEAFF	TGCAGCGTCCAGGAGGGAGACACTGAAGCTTTCTTT
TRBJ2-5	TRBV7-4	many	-	CASSSGVGMLETQYF	TGTGCCAGCAGCTCCGGGGTAGGGATGTTGGAGACCCAGTACTTC
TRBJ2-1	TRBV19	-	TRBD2	CASSRTSGGAAPNEQFF	TGTGCCAGTAGTAGGACTAGCGGGGGGGCGGCCCCCAATGAGCAGTTCTTC
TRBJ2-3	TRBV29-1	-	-	CSVVVSADTQYF	TGCAGCGTTGTCGTGTCCGCAGATACGCAGTATTTT
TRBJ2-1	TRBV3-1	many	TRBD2	CASSQDQAGVEQFF	TGTGCCAGCAGCCAAGATCAAGCGGGGGTTGAGCAGTTCTTC
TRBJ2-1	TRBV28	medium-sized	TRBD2	CASSSTSGRMKEQFF	TGTGCCAGCAGTTCGACTAGCGGGAGAATGAAGGAGCAGTTCTTC
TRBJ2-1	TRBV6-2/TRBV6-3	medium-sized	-	CASSESLTHPRDEQFF	TGTGCCAGCAGCGAATCGTTAACACATCCTAGGGATGAGCAGTTCTTC
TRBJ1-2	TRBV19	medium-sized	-	CASSSRTRGDYGYTF	TGTGCCAGTAGTAGCCGGACAAGGGGGGACTATGGCTACACCTTC
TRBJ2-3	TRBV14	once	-	CASSRQLASTDTQYF	TGTGCCAGCAGCCGACAGCTAGCGAGCACAGATACGCAGTATTTT
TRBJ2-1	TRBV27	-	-	CASSTARPYDEQFF	TGTGCCAGCAGTACCGCCAGACCGTACGATGAGCAGTTCTTC
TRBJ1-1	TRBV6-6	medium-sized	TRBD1	CASSQTGYPEAFF	TGTGCCAGCAGTCAGACAGGGTACCCTGAAGCTTTCTTT
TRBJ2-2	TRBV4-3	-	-	CASSQEWGSTGELFF	TGCGCCAGCAGCCAAGAGTGGGGGAGCACCGGGGAGCTGTTTTTT
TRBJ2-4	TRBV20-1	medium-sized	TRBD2	CSATLPGLAVIQYF	TGCAGTGCCACCCTGCCGGGACTAGCCGTCATTCAGTACTTC
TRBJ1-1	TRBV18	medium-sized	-	CASSSRTANTEAFF	TGTGCCAGCTCATCCCGGACGGCGAACACTGAAGCTTTCTTT
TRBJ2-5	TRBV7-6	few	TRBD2	CASSFTLAGSETQYF	TGTGCCAGCAGCTTCACGCTAGCGGGTAGTGAGACCCAGTACTTC
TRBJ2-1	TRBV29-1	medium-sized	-	CSPRINNEQFF	TGCAGCCCAAGGATAAACAATGAGCAGTTCTTC
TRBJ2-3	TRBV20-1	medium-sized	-	CSARGVNTDTQYF	TGCAGTGCTAGAGGCGTGAACACAGATACGCAGTATTTT
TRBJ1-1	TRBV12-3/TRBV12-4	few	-	CASMGGPSNTEAFF	TGTGCCAGCATGGGGGGACCATCGAACACTGAAGCTTTCTTT
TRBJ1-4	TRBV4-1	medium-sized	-	CASSQESGATNEKLFF	TGCGCCAGCAGCCAAGAGTCAGGGGCAACTAATGAAAAACTGTTTTTT
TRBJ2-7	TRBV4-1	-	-	CASSQEGTTYEQYF	TGCGCCAGCAGCCAAGAAGGGACCACCTACGAGCAGTACTTC
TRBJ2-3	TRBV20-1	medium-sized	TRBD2	CSARAPSGRAYGTDTQYF	TGCAGTGCTAGAGCCCCTAGCGGGAGGGCCTATGGCACAGATACGCAGTATTTT
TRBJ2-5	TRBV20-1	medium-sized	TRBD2	CSARDRRLAGTQETQYF	TGCAGTGCTAGAGATAGAAGGCTAGCGGGGACCCAAGAGACCCAGTACTTC
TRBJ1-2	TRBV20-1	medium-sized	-	CSAGIQGGLNGYTF	TGCAGTGCGGGAATACAAGGAGGATTAAATGGCTACACCTTC
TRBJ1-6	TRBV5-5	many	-	CASSGTIQNNSPLHF	TGTGCCAGCAGCGGAACTATTCAAAATAATTCACCCCTCCACTTT
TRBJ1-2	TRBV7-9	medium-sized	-	CASSLIQPFPMNGYTF	TGTGCCAGCAGCTTAATCCAGCCTTTCCCTATGAATGGCTACACCTTC